This TCR beta chain was obtained from a study of a mutant IDH1 vaccine in newly diagnosed glioma. Study-wide context: Initiation of the vaccine course occurred 4-6 weeks after radiotherapy alone, or alongside temozolomide cycles. Those enrolled had earlier been treated with radiotherapy, temozolomide, or both, mostly both.

The sample's time point: week 35, safety follow-up. Every single dose of the vaccine, 300 ug of mutant IDH1 20-mer peptide, came with topical imiquimod. The data were produced by immunoSEQ multiplex PCR, yet TCRdb's version contains in-frame clones alone and is incomplete. The sample lists about 47,000 clones, approximately 90% seen once, with 5% to 7% in the top ten. In germline, CDR1 is SGHTA, CDR2 FQGNSA. The V gene end was trimmed by 4 bases and the J gene end by 3 bases; junction bases not matched to a gene: 14. The CDR3 length is 17 residues. On this clone: No antigen is known for it.

This clonotype originated in a woman aged 40-49 years with glioma. The specimen was PBMCs, collected from a glioma patient whose treatment included an IDH1 peptide vaccine. The rearrangement joins TRBV7-2 to TRBJ2-7; 8 positions match TRBD2. DNA of the CDR3: TGTGCCAGCAGCTCCACCGTTGGAAGCGGGAGTTTCTACGAGCAGTACTTC. Translation gives CASSSTVGSGSFYEQYF.